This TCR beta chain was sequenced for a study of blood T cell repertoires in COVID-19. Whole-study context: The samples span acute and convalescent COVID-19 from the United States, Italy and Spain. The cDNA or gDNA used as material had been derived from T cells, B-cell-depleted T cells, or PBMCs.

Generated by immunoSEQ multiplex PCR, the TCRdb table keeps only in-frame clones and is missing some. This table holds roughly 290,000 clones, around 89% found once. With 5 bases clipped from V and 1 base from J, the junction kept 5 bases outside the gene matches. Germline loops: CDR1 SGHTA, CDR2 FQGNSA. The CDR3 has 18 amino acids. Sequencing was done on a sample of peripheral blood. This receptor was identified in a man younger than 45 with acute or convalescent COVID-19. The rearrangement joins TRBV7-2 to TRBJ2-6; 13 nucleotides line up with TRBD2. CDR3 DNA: TGTGCCAGCAGCGGGGGACTAGCGGGGCATTCTGGGGCCAACGTCCTGACTTTC. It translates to CASSGGLAGHSGANVLTF.